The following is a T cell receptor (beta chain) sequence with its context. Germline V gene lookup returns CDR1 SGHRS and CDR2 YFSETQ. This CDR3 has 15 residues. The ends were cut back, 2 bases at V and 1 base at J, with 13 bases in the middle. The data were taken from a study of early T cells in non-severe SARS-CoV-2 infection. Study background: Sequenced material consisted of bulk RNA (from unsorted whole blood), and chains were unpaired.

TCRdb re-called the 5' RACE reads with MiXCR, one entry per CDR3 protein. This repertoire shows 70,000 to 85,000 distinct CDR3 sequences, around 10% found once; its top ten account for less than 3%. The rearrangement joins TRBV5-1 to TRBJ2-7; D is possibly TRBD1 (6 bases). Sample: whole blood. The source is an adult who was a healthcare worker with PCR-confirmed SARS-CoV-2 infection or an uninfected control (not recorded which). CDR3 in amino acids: CASSFETGLSYEQYF. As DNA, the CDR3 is TGCGCCAGCAGCTTCGAGACAGGCCTTTCCTACGAGCAGTACTTC. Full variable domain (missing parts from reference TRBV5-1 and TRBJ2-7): KAGVTQTPRYLIKTRGQQVTLSCSPISGHRSVSWYQQTPGQGLQFLFEYFSETQRNKGNFPGRFSGRQFSNSRSEMNVSTLELGDSALYLCASSFETGLSYEQYFGPGTRLTVT.